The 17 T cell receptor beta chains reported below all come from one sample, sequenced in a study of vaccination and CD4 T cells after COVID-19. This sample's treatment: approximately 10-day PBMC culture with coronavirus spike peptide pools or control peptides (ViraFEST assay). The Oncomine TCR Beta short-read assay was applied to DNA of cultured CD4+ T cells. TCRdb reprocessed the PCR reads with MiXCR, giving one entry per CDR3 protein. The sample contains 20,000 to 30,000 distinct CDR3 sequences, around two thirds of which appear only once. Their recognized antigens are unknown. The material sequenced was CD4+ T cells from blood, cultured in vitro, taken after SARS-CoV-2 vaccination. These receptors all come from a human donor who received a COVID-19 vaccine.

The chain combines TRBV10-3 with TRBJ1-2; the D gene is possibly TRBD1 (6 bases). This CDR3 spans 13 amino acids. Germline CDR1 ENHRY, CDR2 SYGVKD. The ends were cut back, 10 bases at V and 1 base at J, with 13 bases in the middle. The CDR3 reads CATQAGDNYGYTF. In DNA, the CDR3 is TGTGCCACCCAGGCAGGGGATAACTATGGCTACACCTTC.

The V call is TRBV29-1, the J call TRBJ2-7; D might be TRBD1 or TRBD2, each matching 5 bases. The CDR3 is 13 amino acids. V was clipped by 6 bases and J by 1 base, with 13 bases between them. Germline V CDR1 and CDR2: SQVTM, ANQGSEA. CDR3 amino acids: CSVRDRGSYEQYF. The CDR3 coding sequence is TGCAGCGTGAGGGACCGTGGGTCCTACGAGCAGTACTTC.

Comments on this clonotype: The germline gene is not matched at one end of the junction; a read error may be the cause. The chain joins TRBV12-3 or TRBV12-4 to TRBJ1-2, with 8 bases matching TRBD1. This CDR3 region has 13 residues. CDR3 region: CASSQSIRDRTAF. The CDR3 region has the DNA TGTGCCAGCAGTCAATCTATTCGGGACAGGACCGCCTTC.

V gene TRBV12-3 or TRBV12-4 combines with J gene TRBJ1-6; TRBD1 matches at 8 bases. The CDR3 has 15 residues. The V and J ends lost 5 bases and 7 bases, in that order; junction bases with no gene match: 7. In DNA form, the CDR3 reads TGTGCCAGCAGTGGGGGGGACAGGTCAAATTCACCCCTCCACTTT. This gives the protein CASSGGDRSNSPLHF.

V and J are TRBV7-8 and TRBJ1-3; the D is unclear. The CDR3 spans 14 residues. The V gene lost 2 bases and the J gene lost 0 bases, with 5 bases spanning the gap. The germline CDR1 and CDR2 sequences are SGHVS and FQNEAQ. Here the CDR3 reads CASSLTISGNTIYF. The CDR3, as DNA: TGTGCCAGCAGCTTAACGATCTCTGGAAACACCATATATTTT.

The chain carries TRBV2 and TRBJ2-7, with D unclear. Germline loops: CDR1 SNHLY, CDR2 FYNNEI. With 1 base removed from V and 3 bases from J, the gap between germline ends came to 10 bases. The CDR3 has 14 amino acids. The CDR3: CASSEGVEVYEQYF. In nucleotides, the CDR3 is TGTGCCAGCAGTGAAGGGGTCGAGGTCTACGAGCAGTACTTC.

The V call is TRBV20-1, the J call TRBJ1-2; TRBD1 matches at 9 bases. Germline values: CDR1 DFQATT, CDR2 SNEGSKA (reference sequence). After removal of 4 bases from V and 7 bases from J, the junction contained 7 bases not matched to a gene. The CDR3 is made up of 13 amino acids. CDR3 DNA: TGCAGTGCTACTAGGGACAGGGAGGGTGGCTACACCTTC. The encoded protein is CSATRDREGGYTF.

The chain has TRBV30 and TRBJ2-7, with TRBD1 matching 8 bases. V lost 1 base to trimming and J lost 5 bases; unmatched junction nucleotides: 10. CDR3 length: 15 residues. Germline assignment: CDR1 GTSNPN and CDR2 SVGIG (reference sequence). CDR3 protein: CAWSAPGGAMNEQYF. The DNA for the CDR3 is TGTGCCTGGAGTGCTCCAGGGGGCGCGATGAACGAGCAGTACTTC.

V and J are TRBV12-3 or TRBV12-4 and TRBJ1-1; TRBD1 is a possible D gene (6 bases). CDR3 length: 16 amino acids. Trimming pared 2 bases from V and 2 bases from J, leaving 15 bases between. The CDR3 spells CASSLWGNRDNTEAFF. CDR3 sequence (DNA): TGTGCCAGCAGTTTATGGGGGAACAGGGATAACACTGAAGCTTTCTTT.

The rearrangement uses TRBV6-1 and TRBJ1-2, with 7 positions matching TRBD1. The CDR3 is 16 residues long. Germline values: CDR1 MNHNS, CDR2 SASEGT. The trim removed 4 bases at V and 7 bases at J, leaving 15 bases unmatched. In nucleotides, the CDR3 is TGTGCCAGCAGTGCGTTATACCAGGGGGGGGCCCTTGGCTACACCTTC. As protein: CASSALYQGGALGYTF.

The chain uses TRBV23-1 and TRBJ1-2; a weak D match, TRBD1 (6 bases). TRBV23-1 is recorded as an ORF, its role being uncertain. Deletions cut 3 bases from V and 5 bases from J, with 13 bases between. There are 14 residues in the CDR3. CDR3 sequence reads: CASSQPGESYGYTF. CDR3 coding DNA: TGCGCCAGCAGTCAGCCAGGGGAATCATATGGCTACACCTTC.

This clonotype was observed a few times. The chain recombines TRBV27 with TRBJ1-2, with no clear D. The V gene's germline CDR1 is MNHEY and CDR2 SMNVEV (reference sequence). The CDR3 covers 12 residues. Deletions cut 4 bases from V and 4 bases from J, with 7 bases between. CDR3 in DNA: TGTGCCAGCAGTTCACAGTTCTATGGCTACACCTTC. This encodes CASSSQFYGYTF.

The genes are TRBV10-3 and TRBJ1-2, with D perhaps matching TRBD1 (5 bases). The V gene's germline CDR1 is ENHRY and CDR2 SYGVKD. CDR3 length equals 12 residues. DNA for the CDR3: TGTGACATTACCGGGACGGAAGATGGCTACACCTTC. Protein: CDITGTEDGYTF.

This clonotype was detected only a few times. The CDR3, as DNA: TGTGCCAGCAGACCCCAGAGCTCCTACGAGCAGTACTTC. It codes for CASRPQSSYEQYF. V is TRBV6-1 and J is TRBJ2-7; D gene ambiguous. V was trimmed by 6 bases and J by 0 bases, leaving 9 bases between them. CDR3 size: 13 residues. Germline CDR1 reads MNHNS; CDR2 reads SASEGT.

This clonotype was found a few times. CDR3 bases: TGTGCCATCTCCGGACAGGGGGTTACCGGCTACACCTTC. Translation gives CAISGQGVTGYTF. This sequence joins TRBV10-3 and TRBJ1-2, with 10 nucleotides matching TRBD1. The germline gives CDR1 ENHRY, CDR2 SYGVKD. The CDR3 length is 13 residues. Trimming removed 8 bases from V and 8 bases from J; junction bases left unmatched: 8.

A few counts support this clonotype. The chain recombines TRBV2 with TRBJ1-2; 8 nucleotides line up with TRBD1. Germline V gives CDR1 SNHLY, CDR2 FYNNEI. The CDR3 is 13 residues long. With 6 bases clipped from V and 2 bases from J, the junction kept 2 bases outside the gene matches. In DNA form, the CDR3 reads TGTGCCAGCAGACGGACAGGGAACTATGGCTACACCTTC. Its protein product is CASRRTGNYGYTF.

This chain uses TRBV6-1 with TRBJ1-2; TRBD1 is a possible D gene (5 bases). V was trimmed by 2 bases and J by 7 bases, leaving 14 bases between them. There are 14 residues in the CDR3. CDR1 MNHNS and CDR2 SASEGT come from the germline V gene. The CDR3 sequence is CASSEFGRDLGYTF. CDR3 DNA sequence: TGTGCCAGCAGTGAATTTGGCAGGGATCTTGGCTACACCTTC.